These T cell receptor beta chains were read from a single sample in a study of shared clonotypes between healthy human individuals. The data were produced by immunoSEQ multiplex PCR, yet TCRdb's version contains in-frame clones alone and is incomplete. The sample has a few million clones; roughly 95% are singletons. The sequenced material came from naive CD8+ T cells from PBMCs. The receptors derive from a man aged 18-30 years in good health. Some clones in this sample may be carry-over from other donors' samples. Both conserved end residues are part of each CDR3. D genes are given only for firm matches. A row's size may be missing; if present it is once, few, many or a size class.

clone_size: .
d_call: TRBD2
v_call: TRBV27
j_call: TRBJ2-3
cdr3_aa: CASRELLAGVGGTQYF
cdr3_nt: TGTGCCAGCAGGGAACTGCTAGCGGGAGTGGGTGGTACGCAGTATTTT

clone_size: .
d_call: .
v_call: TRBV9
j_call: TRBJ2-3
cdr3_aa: CASSVVRETDTQYF
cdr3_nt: TGTGCCAGCAGCGTAGTCCGGGAAACAGATACGCAGTATTTT

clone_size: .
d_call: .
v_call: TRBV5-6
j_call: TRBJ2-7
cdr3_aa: CASSLGGVYEQYF
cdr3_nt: TGTGCCAGCAGCTTGGGAGGGGTCTACGAGCAGTACTTC

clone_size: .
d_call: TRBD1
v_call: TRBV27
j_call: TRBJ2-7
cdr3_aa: CASSLGSPDRGRTLSYEQYF
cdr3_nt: TGTGCCAGCAGTTTAGGTAGTCCGGACAGGGGGCGCACCCTTTCCTACGAGCAGTACTTC

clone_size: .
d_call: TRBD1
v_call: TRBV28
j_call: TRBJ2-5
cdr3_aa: CASSSRDREDQETQYF
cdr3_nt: TGTGCCAGCAGTTCCCGGGACAGGGAGGATCAAGAGACCCAGTACTTC

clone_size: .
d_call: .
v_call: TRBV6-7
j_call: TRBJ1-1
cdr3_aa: CASRLGTALNTEAFF
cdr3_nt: TGTGCCAGCAGACTCGGGACCGCGTTGAACACTGAAGCTTTCTTT

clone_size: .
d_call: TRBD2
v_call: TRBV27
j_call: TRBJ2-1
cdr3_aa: CASSSPFLAGEVYEQFF
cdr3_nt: TGTGCCAGCAGTTCCCCCTTCCTAGCGGGAGAAGTCTATGAGCAGTTCTTC

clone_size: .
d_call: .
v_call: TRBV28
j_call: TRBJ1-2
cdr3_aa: CASSPPKGRGWGYTF
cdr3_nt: TGTGCCAGCAGTCCTCCCAAGGGACGAGGTTGGGGCTACACCTTC

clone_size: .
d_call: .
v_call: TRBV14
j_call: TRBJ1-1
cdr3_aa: CASSQAYSEAFF
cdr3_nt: TGTGCCAGCAGCCAAGCGTACAGTGAAGCTTTCTTT

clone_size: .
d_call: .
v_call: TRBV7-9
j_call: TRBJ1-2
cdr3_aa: CASSFYGVGALNGDYGYTF
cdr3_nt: TGTGCCAGCAGCTTCTACGGGGTTGGCGCCCTAAATGGGGACTATGGCTACACCTTC

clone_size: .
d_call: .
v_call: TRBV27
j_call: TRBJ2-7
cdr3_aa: CASSRVQGRHEQYF
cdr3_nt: TGTGCCAGCAGTCGGGTGCAGGGTAGGCACGAGCAGTACTTC

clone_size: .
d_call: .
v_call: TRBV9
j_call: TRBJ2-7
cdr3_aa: CASSPSASSSYEQYF
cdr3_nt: TGTGCCAGCAGCCCATCGGCCTCCAGCTCCTACGAGCAGTACTTC

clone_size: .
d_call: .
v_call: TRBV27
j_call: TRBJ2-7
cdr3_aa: CASSSPHEQYF
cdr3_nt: TGTGCCAGCAGTTCCCCCCACGAGCAGTACTTC

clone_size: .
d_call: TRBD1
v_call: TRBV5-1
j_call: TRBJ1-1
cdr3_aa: CASSWEYRGTEAFF
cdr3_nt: TGCGCCAGCAGCTGGGAATACAGGGGTACTGAAGCTTTCTTT

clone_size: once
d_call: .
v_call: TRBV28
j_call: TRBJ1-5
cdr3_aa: CASSLLRDNQPQHF
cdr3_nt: TGTGCCAGCAGTCTCCTTCGCGATAATCAGCCCCAGCATTTT

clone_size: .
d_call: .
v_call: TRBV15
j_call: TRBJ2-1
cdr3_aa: CATSRRSNNEQFF
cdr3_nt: TGTGCCACCAGCAGAAGGAGTAACAATGAGCAGTTCTTC

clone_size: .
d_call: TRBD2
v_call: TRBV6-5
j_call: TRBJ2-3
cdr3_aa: CASSYLAGGGRDTQYF
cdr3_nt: TGTGCCAGCAGTTATTTAGCGGGAGGGGGGAGAGATACGCAGTATTTT

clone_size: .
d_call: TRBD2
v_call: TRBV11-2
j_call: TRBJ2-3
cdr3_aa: CASSLSGGGADTQYF
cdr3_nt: TGTGCCAGCAGCTTATCGGGAGGGGGGGCAGATACGCAGTATTTT

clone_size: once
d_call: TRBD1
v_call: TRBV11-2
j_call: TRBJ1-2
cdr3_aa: CASSLFPRQGDGYTF
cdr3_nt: TGTGCCAGCAGCTTATTCCCCCGACAGGGTGATGGCTACACCTTC

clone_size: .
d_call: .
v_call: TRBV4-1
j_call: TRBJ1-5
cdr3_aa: CASSQEGGKGRGNQPQHF
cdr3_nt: TGCGCCAGCAGCCAAGAAGGAGGGAAAGGGAGGGGCAATCAGCCCCAGCATTTT

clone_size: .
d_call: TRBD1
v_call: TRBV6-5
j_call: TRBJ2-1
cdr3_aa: CASRDRGYNEQFF
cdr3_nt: TGTGCCAGCAGGGACAGGGGGTACAATGAGCAGTTCTTC

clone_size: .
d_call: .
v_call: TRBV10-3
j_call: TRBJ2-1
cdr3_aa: CAILAEDSYNEQFF
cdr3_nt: TGTGCCATCCTGGCAGAGGATTCCTACAATGAGCAGTTCTTC

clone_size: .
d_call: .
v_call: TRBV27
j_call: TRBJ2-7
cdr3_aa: CASSLLGTRMDMGEQYF
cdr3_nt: TGTGCCAGCAGTCTTTTAGGGACAAGGATGGATATGGGCGAGCAGTACTTC

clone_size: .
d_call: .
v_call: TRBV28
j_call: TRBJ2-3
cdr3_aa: CASSSEIRSTDTQYF
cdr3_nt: TGTGCCAGCAGTTCAGAGATCCGGAGCACAGATACGCAGTATTTT

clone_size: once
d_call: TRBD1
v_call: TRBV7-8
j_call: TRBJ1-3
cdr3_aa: CASSLLGQVLVDGNTIYF
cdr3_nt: TGTGCCAGCAGCTTGTTGGGACAGGTCCTTGTGGACGGAAACACCATATATTTT

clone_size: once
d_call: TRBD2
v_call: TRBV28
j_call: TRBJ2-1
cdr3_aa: CASSPLAGPPYNEQFF
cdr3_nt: TGTGCCAGCAGTCCCCTAGCGGGCCCACCCTACAATGAGCAGTTCTTC

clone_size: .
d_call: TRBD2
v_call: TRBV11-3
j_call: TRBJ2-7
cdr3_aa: CASSSREDAYEQYF
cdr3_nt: TGTGCCAGCAGCTCGCGGGAGGACGCCTACGAGCAGTACTTC

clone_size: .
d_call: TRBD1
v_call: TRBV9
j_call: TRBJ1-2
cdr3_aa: CASSVTGGNYGYTF
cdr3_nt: TGTGCCAGCAGCGTAACAGGGGGTAACTATGGCTACACCTTC

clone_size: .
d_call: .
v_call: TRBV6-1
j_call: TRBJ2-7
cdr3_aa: CASSEMGWSSYEQYF
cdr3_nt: TGTGCCAGCAGTGAAATGGGGTGGAGCTCCTACGAGCAGTACTTC

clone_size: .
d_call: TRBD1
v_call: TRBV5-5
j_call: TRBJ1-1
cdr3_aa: CASSPRQGLNTEAFF
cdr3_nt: TGTGCCAGCAGCCCCAGACAGGGACTGAACACTGAAGCTTTCTTT

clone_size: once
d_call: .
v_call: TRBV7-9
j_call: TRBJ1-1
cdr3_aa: CASSLMGQRLYMNTEAFF
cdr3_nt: TGTGCCAGCAGCTTAATGGGCCAGAGGCTGTACATGAACACTGAAGCTTTCTTT

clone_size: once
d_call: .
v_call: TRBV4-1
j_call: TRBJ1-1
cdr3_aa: CASSLQWGLDTEAFF
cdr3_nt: TGCGCCAGCAGCCTACAGTGGGGACTGGACACTGAAGCTTTCTTT

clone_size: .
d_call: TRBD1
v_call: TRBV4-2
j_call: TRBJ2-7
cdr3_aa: CASSPWDRDSYEQYF
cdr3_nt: TGTGCCAGCAGCCCCTGGGACAGAGACTCCTACGAGCAGTACTTC

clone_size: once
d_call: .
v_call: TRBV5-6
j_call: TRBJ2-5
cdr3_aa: CASSLETGLVTQYF
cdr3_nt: TGTGCCAGCAGCTTGGAAACAGGGTTGGTGACCCAGTACTTC

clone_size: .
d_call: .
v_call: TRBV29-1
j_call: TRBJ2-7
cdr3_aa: CSVGTAGEQYF
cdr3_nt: TGCAGCGTGGGGACAGCGGGCGAGCAGTACTTC

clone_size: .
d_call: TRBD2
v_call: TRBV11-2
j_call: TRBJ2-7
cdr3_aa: CASSLRGSGDYEQYF
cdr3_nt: TGTGCCAGCAGCTTACGCGGGAGCGGTGATTACGAGCAGTACTTC

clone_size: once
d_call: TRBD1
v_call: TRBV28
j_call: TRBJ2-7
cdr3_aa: CASSLSHGDRGYRSYEQYF
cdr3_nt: TGTGCCAGCAGTTTATCTCATGGTGACAGGGGTTACCGCTCCTACGAGCAGTACTTC

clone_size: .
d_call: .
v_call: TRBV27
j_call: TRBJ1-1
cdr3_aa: CASSLFNRNTEAFF
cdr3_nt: TGTGCCAGCAGTTTATTTAACAGGAACACTGAAGCTTTCTTT

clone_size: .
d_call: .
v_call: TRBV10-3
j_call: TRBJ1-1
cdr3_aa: CAIRGPFTEAFF
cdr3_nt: TGTGCCATCCGAGGGCCTTTCACTGAAGCTTTCTTT

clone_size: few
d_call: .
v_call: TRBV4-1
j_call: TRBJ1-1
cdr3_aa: CASSQAGYTEAFF
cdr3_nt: TGCGCCAGCAGCCAGGCAGGGTACACTGAAGCTTTCTTT

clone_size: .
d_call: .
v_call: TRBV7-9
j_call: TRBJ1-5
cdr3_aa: CASSSGEVGNQPQHF
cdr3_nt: TGTGCCAGCAGCTCAGGGGAGGTTGGCAATCAGCCCCAGCATTTT

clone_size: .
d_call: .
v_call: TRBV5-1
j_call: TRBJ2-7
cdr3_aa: CASSLAQSSYEQYF
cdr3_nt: TGCGCCAGCAGCTTGGCACAATCCTCCTACGAGCAGTACTTC